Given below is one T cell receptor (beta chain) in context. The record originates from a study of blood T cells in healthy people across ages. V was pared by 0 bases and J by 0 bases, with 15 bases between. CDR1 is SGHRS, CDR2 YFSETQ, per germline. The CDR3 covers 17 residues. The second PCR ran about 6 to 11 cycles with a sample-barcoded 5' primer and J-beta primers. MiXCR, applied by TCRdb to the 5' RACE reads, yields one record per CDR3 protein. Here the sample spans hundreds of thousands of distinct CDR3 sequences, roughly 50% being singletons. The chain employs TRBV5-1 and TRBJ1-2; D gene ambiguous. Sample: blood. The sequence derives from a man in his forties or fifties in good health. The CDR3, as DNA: TGCGCCAGCAGCTTGGCCCTTGGGTCTACTTCTAACTATGGCTACACCTTC. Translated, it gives CASSLALGSTSNYGYTF.